This T cell receptor beta chain emerged from a study of cytomegalovirus exposure and HLA in healthy donors. Study outcomes and limitations: Rare TCR sequences dominated, though some public TCRs recurred in many donors. Accurate prediction of most subjects' HLA-A and HLA-B alleles from TCR beta sequences was reported.

Germline CDR1 and CDR2: SGHTA and FQGNSA. J lost 4 bases, V lost 5 bases, and 5 bases had no gene match. The CDR3 sequence is 15 residues long. Each of the donors was a healthy bone marrow donor. 60 Vbeta and 13 Jbeta primers were used in PCR. Method: immunoSEQ multiplex PCR; TCRdb's copy keeps in-frame clones and lacks some. The table includes around 170,000 clones, roughly 80% detected once. As concerns this clone: The target antigen is unknown.

What was sequenced was PBMCs. V usage is TRBV7-2 and J usage is TRBJ1-3, with 10 positions matching TRBD1. The TCR comes from a man aged 35 to 55 in good health and CMV-seronegative. CDR3 nucleotide sequence: TGTGCCAGCAGCCCGACAGGGGGCGCCGGAAACACCATATATTTT. Translated: CASSPTGGAGNTIYF.